These T cell receptor beta chains were read from a single sample in a study of blood T cell repertoires in COVID-19. Profiling relied on immunoSEQ multiplex PCR, and the TCRdb table lists in-frame clones only, not all of them. The table includes approximately 170,000 clones, about 85% detected once. Sequenced sample: peripheral blood. The origin of the receptors is a woman of 80 years or more with COVID-19, enrolled during active disease. CDR3s include the opening cysteine and the closing phenylalanine or tryptophan. A D gene is named only where the DNA matches it firmly. Only part of the rows carry a size: once, few, many, or a class if the clone is expanded.

V gene	D gene	clone size	J gene	CDR3 protein	CDR3 DNA
TRBV19	.	.	TRBJ2-5	CASRGGETQYF	TGTGCCAGTAGGGGGGGAGAGACCCAGTACTTC
TRBV4-1	.	.	TRBJ2-3	CASSQERAPADTQYF	TGCGCCAGCAGCCAGGAGCGGGCCCCCGCAGATACGCAGTATTTT
TRBV6-5	.	.	TRBJ1-6	CASSYQGAYNSPLHF	TGTGCCAGCAGTTACCAGGGCGCCTATAATTCACCCCTCCACTTT
TRBV15	.	.	TRBJ1-1	CATSRGPTEAFF	TGTGCCACCAGCAGGGGGCCCACTGAAGCTTTCTTT
TRBV7-9	.	.	TRBJ2-1	CASSFSVDEQFF	TGTGCCAGCAGCTTTAGTGTAGATGAGCAGTTCTTC
TRBV7-2	TRBD2	.	TRBJ2-1	CASSSQREWYNEQFF	TGTGCCAGCAGCTCCCAGCGGGAGTGGTACAATGAGCAGTTCTTC
TRBV7-9	.	.	TRBJ1-2	CAGTGPSDYGYTF	TGTGCCGGAACAGGGCCCTCCGACTATGGCTACACCTTC
TRBV19	TRBD1	.	TRBJ1-5	CASSVNRGVQPQHF	TGTGCCAGTAGTGTTAACAGGGGAGTGCAGCCCCAGCATTTT
TRBV28	.	.	TRBJ1-6	CASSLGQEPSVLHF	TGTGCCAGCAGTTTAGGGCAGGAACCTTCGGTCCTCCACTTT
TRBV27	.	few	TRBJ1-4	CASSFRSATNEKLFF	TGTGCCAGCAGTTTCCGGTCTGCAACTAATGAAAAACTGTTTTTT
TRBV5-1	TRBD1	.	TRBJ1-2	CASSLAPGQGTGQLYGYTF	TGCGCCAGCAGCTTGGCTCCGGGACAGGGAACTGGGCAACTCTATGGCTACACCTTC
TRBV10-3	.	.	TRBJ1-2	CATSDRPTLLVYGYTF	TGTGCCACCAGCGACAGACCAACCTTATTAGTCTATGGCTACACCTTC
TRBV2	TRBD1	.	TRBJ2-1	CASRPSGTGVRNEQFF	TGTGCCAGCAGACCTTCCGGGACAGGGGTTCGCAATGAGCAGTTCTTC
TRBV5-8	.	.	TRBJ1-1	CASRNSMNTEAFF	TGTGCCAGCAGGAACAGCATGAACACTGAAGCTTTCTTT
TRBV5-1	.	.	TRBJ1-6	CASTGNSPLHF	TGCGCCAGCACAGGGAATTCACCCCTCCACTTT
TRBV7-8	TRBD1	few	TRBJ1-5	CASSFTGAQGGNQPQHF	TGTGCCAGCAGCTTTACAGGGGCGCAGGGAGGCAATCAGCCCCAGCATTTT
TRBV3-1/TRBV3-2	TRBD1	.	TRBJ1-4	CASSPTGRNEKLFF	TGTGCCAGCAGCCCGACAGGGAGGAATGAAAAACTGTTTTTT
TRBV19	.	.	TRBJ2-1	CASSPSWHEQFF	TGTGCCAGTAGCCCCTCGTGGCATGAGCAGTTCTTC
TRBV6-5	.	.	TRBJ1-1	CASSRSGNLNTEAFF	TGTGCCAGCAGCCGATCAGGGAATCTGAACACTGAAGCTTTCTTT
TRBV6-1	.	few	TRBJ1-6	CASSEGGGGMYNSPLHF	TGTGCCAGCAGTGAAGGAGGGGGGGGCATGTACAATTCACCCCTCCACTTT
TRBV2	.	.	TRBJ1-5	CASTLGTPWGPQHF	TGTGCCAGCACCCTGGGGACACCCTGGGGGCCCCAGCATTTT
TRBV7-2	.	.	TRBJ1-1	CASSPQTGNTEAFF	TGTGCCAGCAGCCCTCAGACAGGGAACACTGAAGCTTTCTTT
TRBV5-1	.	.	TRBJ2-2	CASSSTSNTGELFF	TGCGCCAGCAGCTCGACATCGAACACCGGGGAGCTGTTTTTT
TRBV2	.	.	TRBJ1-2	CASSGGRAYGYTF	TGTGCCAGCAGTGGAGGGAGGGCCTATGGCTACACCTTC
TRBV27	TRBD1	.	TRBJ1-2	CASSFTDRGYGYTF	TGTGCCAGCAGTTTTACGGACAGGGGCTATGGCTACACCTTC
TRBV19	.	few	TRBJ1-5	CASSLFDRHSNQPQHF	TGTGCCAGTAGTCTTTTCGACCGACATAGCAATCAGCCCCAGCATTTT
TRBV18	.	.	TRBJ2-5	CASSLSPPQGQETQYF	TGTGCCAGCTCACTATCCCCTCCCCAGGGGCAAGAGACCCAGTACTTC
TRBV10-3	.	once	TRBJ1-6	CAISESSPSSNSPLHF	TGTGCCATCAGTGAGTCGAGTCCGTCTTCCAATTCACCCCTCCACTTT
TRBV5-1	TRBD2	once	TRBJ2-1	CASSLGSGSSGGNEQFF	TGCGCCAGCAGCTTGGGTAGCGGGAGTTCTGGGGGGAATGAGCAGTTCTTC
TRBV28	.	.	TRBJ1-2	CASGGGPNYGYTF	TGTGCCAGCGGGGGAGGACCAAACTATGGCTACACCTTC
TRBV19	.	.	TRBJ1-4	CASSAESATNEKLFF	TGTGCCAGTAGTGCGGAATCCGCAACTAATGAAAAACTGTTTTTT
TRBV6-1	.	.	TRBJ1-1	CASSEVGGGPEAFF	TGTGCCAGCAGTGAAGTCGGCGGGGGCCCTGAAGCTTTCTTT
TRBV7-6	.	.	TRBJ1-2	CASSLREGANYGYTF	TGTGCCAGCAGCTTACGGGAGGGTGCTAACTATGGCTACACCTTC
TRBV5-1	TRBD1	.	TRBJ1-3	CASSPGTGQTGNTIYF	TGCGCCAGCAGCCCCGGGACAGGTCAGACTGGAAACACCATATATTTT
TRBV5-1	.	once	TRBJ2-1	CASGSPLGQSPYNEQFF	TGCGCCAGCGGTTCTCCCCTCGGACAGTCTCCCTACAATGAGCAGTTCTTC
TRBV18	.	.	TRBJ2-7	CASSPGQGGREQYF	TGTGCCAGCTCACCAGGGCAGGGGGGACGCGAGCAGTACTTC
TRBV18	TRBD2	.	TRBJ2-1	CASSPRGRGGSSYNEQFF	TGTGCCAGCTCACCACGTGGGCGCGGGGGGAGCTCCTACAATGAGCAGTTCTTC
TRBV9	TRBD1	.	TRBJ1-6	CASSVDWDRANSPLHF	TGTGCCAGCAGCGTTGACTGGGACAGAGCAAATTCACCCCTCCACTTT
TRBV19	.	.	TRBJ1-5	CASSINDRNQPQHF	TGTGCCAGTAGTATTAACGACAGAAATCAGCCCCAGCATTTT
TRBV19	TRBD1	.	TRBJ1-5	CASSIRTGGIRQPQHF	TGTGCCAGTAGTATCCGGACAGGGGGAATCAGGCAGCCCCAGCATTTT
TRBV7-9	.	.	TRBJ1-6	CASSLVEVSPLHF	TGTGCCAGCAGCTTAGTAGAGGTTTCACCCCTCCACTTT
TRBV15	.	.	TRBJ2-1	CATSRDFSGSPSYNEQFF	TGTGCCACCAGCAGAGACTTCTCGGGGTCTCCCTCCTACAATGAGCAGTTCTTC
TRBV18	.	.	TRBJ1-5	CASSPGTPSNQPQHF	TGTGCCAGCTCACCGGGGACACCTAGCAATCAGCCCCAGCATTTT
TRBV5-6	.	.	TRBJ1-1	CASSHTAGSEAFF	TGTGCCAGCAGCCACACGGCCGGGTCTGAAGCTTTCTTT
TRBV25-1	.	.	TRBJ2-5	CASKEGLQETQYF	TGTGCCAGCAAGGAGGGCCTCCAAGAGACCCAGTACTTC
TRBV7-7	.	.	TRBJ2-7	CASSPRLSYEQYF	TGTGCTAGCAGCCCCCGTTTGAGTTACGAGCAGTACTTC
TRBV11-1	.	.	TRBJ2-1	CASSPSGGFSYNEQFF	TGTGCCAGCAGCCCCTCTGGCGGCTTCTCCTACAATGAGCAGTTCTTC
TRBV3-1/TRBV3-2	.	.	TRBJ2-6	CASSLANVLTF	TGTGCCAGCAGTCTAGCTAACGTCCTGACTTTC
TRBV4-2	.	once	TRBJ2-2	CASSQSVGGELFF	TGTGCCAGCAGCCAAAGCGTTGGCGGGGAGCTGTTTTTT
TRBV5-6	TRBD2	.	TRBJ2-1	CASSPPNLAGGNEQFF	TGTGCCAGCAGCCCACCAAACCTAGCGGGGGGCAATGAGCAGTTCTTC
TRBV4-1	TRBD1	.	TRBJ2-1	CASADRVLAEQFF	TGCGCCAGCGCGGACAGGGTTCTTGCGGAGCAGTTCTTC
TRBV6-1	.	.	TRBJ2-7	CASSEVSSYEQYF	TGTGCCAGCAGTGAAGTTAGCAGCTACGAGCAGTACTTC
TRBV3-1/TRBV3-2	.	.	TRBJ1-6	CASSQDRGSPLHF	TGTGCCAGCAGCCAAGATCGAGGATCACCCCTCCACTTT
TRBV2	.	.	TRBJ1-5	CASSAGQPQHF	TGTGCCAGCAGTGCCGGGCAGCCCCAGCATTTT